This TCR beta chain was retrieved from a study of blood T cells in healthy people across ages. A sample-barcoded 5' primer and a J-beta primer mix were used in a second PCR of roughly 6 to 11 cycles. TCRdb reprocessed the 5' RACE reads with MiXCR, giving one entry per CDR3 protein. The sample consists of hundreds of thousands of distinct CDR3 sequences, roughly 64% of them appearing once. Whole-study results and caveats: The long-lived group displayed more naive CD4+ cells, plus higher diversity, than the aged donors did.

The sample providers were healthy Caucasian people from Russia, aged about 6 to 95. Drawn from each donor were roughly 9.4 milliliters of peripheral blood. Each sample yielded at least 6 million isolated PBMCs. This clonotype was seen only once. Its antigen is not known. V was trimmed by 5 bases and J by 3 bases, leaving 17 bases between them. The CDR3 covers 15 residues. Germline V gene lookup returns CDR1 MDHEN and CDR2 SYDVKM. V usage is TRBV28 and J usage is TRBJ2-7, with D possibly TRBD2 on 7 matching bases. Sample: blood. The TCR was taken from a man aged 25-40 years in good health. The CDR3 here is CASSKGGLASYEQYF. The CDR3 DNA sequence: TGTGCCAGCAGTAAGGGGGGGCTAGCGAGCTACGAGCAGTACTTC.